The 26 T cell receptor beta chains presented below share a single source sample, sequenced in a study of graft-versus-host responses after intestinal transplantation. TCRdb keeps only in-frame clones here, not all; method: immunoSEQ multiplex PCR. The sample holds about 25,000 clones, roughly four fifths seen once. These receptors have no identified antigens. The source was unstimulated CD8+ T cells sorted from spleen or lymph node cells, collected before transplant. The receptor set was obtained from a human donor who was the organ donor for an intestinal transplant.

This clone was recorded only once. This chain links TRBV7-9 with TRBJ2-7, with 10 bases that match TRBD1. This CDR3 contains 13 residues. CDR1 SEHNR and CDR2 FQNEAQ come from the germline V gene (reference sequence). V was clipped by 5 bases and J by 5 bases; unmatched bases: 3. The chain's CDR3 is CASSLGTGDEQYF. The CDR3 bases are TGTGCCAGCAGCCTAGGGACAGGGGACGAGCAGTACTTC.

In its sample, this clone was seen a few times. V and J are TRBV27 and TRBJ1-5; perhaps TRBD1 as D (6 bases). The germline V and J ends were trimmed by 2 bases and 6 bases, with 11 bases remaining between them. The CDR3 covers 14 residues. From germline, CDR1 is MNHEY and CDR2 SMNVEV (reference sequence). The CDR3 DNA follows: TGTGCCAGCAGTTTAGTGGGGGGCATTCAGCCCCAGCATTTT. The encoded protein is CASSLVGGIQPQHF.

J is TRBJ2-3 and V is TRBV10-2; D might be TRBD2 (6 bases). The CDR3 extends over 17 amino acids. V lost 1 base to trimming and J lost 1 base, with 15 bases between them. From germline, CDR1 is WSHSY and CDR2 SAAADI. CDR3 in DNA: TGCGCCAGCAGTGAGTTCTTGACTTGGGGGGGCACAGATACGCAGTATTTT. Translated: CASSEFLTWGGTDTQYF.

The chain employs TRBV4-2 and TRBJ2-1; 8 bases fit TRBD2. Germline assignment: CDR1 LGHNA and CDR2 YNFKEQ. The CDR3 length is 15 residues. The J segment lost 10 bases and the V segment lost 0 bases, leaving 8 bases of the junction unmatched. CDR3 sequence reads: CASSQESSGVEEQFF. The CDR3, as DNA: TGTGCCAGCAGCCAAGAGAGTAGCGGGGTGGAGGAGCAGTTCTTC.

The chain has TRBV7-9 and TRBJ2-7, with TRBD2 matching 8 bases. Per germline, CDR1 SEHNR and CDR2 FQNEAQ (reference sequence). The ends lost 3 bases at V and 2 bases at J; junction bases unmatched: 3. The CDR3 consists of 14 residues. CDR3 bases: TGTGCCAGCAGCTTTACGGGACTAGCCTACGAGCAGTACTTC. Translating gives CASSFTGLAYEQYF.

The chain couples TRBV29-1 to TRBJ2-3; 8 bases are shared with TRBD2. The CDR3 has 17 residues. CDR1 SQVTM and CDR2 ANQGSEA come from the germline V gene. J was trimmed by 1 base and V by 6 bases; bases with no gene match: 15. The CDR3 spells CSVPGTREGRGTDTQYF. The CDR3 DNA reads TGCAGCGTGCCCGGGACTAGAGAAGGTCGGGGCACAGATACGCAGTATTTT.

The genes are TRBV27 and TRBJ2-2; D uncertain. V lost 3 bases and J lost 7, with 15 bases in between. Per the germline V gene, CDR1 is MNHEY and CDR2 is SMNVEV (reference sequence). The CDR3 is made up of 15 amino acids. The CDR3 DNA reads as TGTGCCAGCAGTTTTGGAGCGTCCCTGTTCGGGGAGCTGTTTTTT. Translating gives CASSFGASLFGELFF.

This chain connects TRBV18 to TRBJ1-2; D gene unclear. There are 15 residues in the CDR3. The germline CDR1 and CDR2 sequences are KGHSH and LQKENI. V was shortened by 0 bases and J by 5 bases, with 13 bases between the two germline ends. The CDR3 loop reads CASSPPSRSLYGYTF. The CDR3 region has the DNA TGTGCCAGCTCACCACCATCCAGGTCCCTTTATGGCTACACCTTC.

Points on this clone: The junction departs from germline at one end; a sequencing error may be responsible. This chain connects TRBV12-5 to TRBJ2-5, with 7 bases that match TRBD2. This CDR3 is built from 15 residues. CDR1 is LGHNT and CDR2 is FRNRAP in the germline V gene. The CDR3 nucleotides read TGTGCTAGGGGTTTGGGGCCGGGGGGAGTGGAGACCCAGTACTTC. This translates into CARGLGPGGVETQYF.

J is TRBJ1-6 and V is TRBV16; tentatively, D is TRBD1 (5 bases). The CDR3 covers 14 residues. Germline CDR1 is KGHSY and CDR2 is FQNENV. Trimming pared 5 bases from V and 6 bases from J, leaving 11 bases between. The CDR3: CASSNRDGNSPLHF. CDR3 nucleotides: TGTGCCAGCAGCAACCGGGACGGTAATTCACCCCTCCACTTT.

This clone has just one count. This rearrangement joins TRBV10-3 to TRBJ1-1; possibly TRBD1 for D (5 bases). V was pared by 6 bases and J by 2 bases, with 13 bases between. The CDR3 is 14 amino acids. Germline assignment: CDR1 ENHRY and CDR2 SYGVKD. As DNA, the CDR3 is TGTGCCATCAGCCTTCAGGGCGCTAACACTGAAGCTTTCTTT. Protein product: CAISLQGANTEAFF.

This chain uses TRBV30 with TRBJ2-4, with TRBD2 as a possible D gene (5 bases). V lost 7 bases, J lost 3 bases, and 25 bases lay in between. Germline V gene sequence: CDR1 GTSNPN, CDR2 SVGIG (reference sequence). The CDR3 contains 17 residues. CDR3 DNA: TGTGCCTCGGAGGCAGGCCAGTCGGTGGTTAGCAAAAACATTCAGTACTTC. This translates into CASEAGQSVVSKNIQYF.

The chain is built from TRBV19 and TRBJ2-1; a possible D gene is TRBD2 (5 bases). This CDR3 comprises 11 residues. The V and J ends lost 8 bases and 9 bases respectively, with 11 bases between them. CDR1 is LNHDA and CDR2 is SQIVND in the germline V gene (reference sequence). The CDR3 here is CASGGLSEQFF. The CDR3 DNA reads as TGTGCCAGTGGAGGTCTCAGTGAGCAGTTCTTC.

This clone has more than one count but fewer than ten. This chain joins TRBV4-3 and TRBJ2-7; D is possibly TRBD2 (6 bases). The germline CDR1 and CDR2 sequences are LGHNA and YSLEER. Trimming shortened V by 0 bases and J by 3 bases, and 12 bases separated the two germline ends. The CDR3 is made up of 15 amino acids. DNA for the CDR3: TGCGCCAGCAGCCAAGATTGGGGCGGGATCTACGAGCAGTACTTC. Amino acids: CASSQDWGGIYEQYF.

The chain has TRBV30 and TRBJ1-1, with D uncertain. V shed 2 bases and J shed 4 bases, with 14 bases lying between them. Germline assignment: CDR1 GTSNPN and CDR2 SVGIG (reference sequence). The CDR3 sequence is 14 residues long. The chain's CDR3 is CAWSLENRGTEAFF. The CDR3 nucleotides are TGTGCCTGGAGTCTAGAAAACAGAGGCACTGAAGCTTTCTTT. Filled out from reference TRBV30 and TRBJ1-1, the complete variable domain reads SQTIHQWPATLVQPVGSPLSLECTVEGTSNPNLYWYRQAAGRGLQLLFYSVGIGQISSEVPQNLSASRPQDRQFILSSKKLLLSDSGFYLCAWSLENRGTEAFFGQGTRLTVV.

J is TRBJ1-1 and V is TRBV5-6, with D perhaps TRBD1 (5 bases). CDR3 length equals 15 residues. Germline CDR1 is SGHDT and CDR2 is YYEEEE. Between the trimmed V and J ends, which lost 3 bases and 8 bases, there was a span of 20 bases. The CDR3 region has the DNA TGTGCCAGCAGCTCCGTCCAGGGTTATGGCGCGGAAGCTTTCTTT. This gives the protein CASSSVQGYGAEAFF.

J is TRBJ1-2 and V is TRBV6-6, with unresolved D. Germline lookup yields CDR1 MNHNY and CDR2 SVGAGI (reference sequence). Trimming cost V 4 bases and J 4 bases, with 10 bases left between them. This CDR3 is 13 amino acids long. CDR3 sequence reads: CASSLAELYGYTF. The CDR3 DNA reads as TGTGCCAGCAGTTTGGCTGAGCTCTATGGCTACACCTTC.

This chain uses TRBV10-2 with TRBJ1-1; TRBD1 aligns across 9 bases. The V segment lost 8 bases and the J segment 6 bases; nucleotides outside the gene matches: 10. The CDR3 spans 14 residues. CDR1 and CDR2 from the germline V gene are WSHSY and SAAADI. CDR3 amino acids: CASAPGQGGPEAFF. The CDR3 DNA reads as TGCGCCAGCGCACCGGGACAGGGAGGGCCTGAAGCTTTCTTT.

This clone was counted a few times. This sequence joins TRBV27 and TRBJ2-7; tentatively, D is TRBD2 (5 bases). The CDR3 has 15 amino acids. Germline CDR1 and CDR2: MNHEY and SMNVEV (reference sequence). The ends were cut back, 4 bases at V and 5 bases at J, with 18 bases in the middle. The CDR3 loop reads CASSSSQTGINEQYF. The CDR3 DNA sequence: TGTGCCAGCAGTTCTTCCCAAACGGGAATCAACGAGCAGTACTTC.

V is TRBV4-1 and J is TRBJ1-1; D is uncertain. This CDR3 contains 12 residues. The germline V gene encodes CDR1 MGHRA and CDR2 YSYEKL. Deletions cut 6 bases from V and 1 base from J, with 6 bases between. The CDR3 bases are TGCGCCAGCAGAGGCGGGAACACTGAAGCTTTCTTT. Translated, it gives CASRGGNTEAFF.

CDR3 region: CASSRGSAGSYEQYF. The DNA for the CDR3 is TGTGCCAGCAGCCGGGGGAGCGCCGGGTCCTATGAACAGTACTTC. The chain couples TRBV7-6 to TRBJ2-5; tentative D call: TRBD2 (6 bases). Germline CDR1 SGHVS, CDR2 FNYEAQ. This CDR3 is 15 amino acids long. V lost 5 bases to trimming and J lost 11 bases, with 24 bases between them.

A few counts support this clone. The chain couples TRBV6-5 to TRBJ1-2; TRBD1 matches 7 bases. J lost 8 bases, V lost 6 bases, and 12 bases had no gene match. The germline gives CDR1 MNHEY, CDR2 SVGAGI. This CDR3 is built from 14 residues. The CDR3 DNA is TGTGCCAGCAGCCAGAGTAATACCAGGGGGGGCTACACCTTC. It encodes CASSQSNTRGGYTF.

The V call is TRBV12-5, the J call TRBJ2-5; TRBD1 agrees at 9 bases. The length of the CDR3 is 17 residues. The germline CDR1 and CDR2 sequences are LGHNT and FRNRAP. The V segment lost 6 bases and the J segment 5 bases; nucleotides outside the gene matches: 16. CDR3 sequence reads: CASGSRPGQGKEETQYF. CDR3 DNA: TGTGCTAGTGGCTCCCGACCGGGACAGGGTAAGGAGGAGACCCAGTACTTC.

The CDR3 here is CAISESGGPYEQYF. The CDR3 coding sequence is TGTGCCATCAGTGAGTCTGGAGGGCCCTACGAGCAGTACTTC. The genes are TRBV10-3 and TRBJ2-7; maybe TRBD2 (6 bases). The CDR3 extends over 14 amino acids. V shed 0 bases and J shed 2 bases, with 8 bases lying between them. The V gene's germline CDR1 is ENHRY and CDR2 SYGVKD.

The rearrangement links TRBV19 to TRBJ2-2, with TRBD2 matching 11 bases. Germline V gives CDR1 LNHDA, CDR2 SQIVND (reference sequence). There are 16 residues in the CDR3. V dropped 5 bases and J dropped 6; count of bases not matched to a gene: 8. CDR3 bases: TGTGCCAGTAGTTCGGATAGCGGGAGGGAACCCGGGGAGCTGTTTTTT. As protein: CASSSDSGREPGELFF.

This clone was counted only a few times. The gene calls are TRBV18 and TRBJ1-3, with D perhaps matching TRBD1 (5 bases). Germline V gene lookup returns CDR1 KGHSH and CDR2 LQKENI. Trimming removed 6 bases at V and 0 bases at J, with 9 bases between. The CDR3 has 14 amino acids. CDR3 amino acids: CASSKTDSGNTIYF. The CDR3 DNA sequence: TGTGCCAGCTCCAAGACAGACTCTGGAAACACCATATATTTT.